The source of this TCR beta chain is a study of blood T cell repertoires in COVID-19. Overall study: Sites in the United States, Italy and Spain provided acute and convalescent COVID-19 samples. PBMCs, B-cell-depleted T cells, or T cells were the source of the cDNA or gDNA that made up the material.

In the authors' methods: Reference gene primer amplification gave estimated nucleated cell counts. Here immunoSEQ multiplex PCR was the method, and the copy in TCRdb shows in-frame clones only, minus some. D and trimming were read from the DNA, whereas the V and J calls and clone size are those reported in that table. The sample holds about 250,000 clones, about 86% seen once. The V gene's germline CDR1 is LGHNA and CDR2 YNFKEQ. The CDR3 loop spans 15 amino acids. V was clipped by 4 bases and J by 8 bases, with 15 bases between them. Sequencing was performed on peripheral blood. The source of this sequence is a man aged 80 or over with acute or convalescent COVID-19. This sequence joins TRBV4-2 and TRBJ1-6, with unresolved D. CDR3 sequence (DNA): TGTGCCAGCAGCCGGCCGGGAGTGGAAGATTCACCCCTCCACTTT. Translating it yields CASSRPGVEDSPLHF.